Listed below are T cell receptor beta chains from one sample, sequenced in a study of shared clonotypes between healthy human individuals. The repertoire was sequenced with immunoSEQ multiplex PCR; TCRdb's copy has only in-frame clones and lacks some. The sample lists about 2 million clones; approximately 95% were seen once. Sequences were obtained from naive CD8+ T cells sorted from blood. The receptors were sampled from a man aged 18 to 29 in good health. Each CDR3 is given with its conserved first and last residue. The order of the fields is D gene, V gene, clone size, J gene, CDR3 protein, CDR3 DNA. The D gene is left open where the match is weak. Not every row has a clone size; where given, it reads once, few, many or a size class.

d_gene: -
v_gene: TRBV10-2
abundance: -
j_gene: TRBJ2-2
CDR3aa: CASRPPREANTGELFF
CDR3nt: TGCGCCAGCAGGCCCCCCAGGGAAGCGAACACCGGGGAGCTGTTTTTT

d_gene: -
v_gene: TRBV5-1
abundance: -
j_gene: TRBJ2-7
CDR3aa: CAGSLEASPYEQYF
CDR3nt: TGCGCCGGCAGCTTGGAAGCCAGTCCCTACGAGCAGTACTTC

d_gene: TRBD1
v_gene: TRBV28
abundance: -
j_gene: TRBJ1-1
CDR3aa: CASTLRGQNTEAFF
CDR3nt: TGTGCCAGCACCCTCAGGGGGCAGAACACTGAAGCTTTCTTT

d_gene: TRBD2
v_gene: TRBV5-1
abundance: -
j_gene: TRBJ2-3
CDR3aa: CASSGLAGTDTQYF
CDR3nt: TGCGCCAGCAGCGGGCTAGCGGGCACAGATACGCAGTATTTT

d_gene: -
v_gene: TRBV6-1
abundance: -
j_gene: TRBJ2-7
CDR3aa: CASSDSLGLASYEQYF
CDR3nt: TGTGCCAGCAGTGATTCTCTTGGGCTAGCGTCCTACGAGCAGTACTTC

d_gene: -
v_gene: TRBV19
abundance: -
j_gene: TRBJ2-7
CDR3aa: CASSIARSYEQYF
CDR3nt: TGTGCCAGTAGTATCGCCAGGTCCTACGAGCAGTACTTC

d_gene: -
v_gene: TRBV6-6
abundance: -
j_gene: TRBJ1-1
CDR3aa: CASGPTTTDTEAFF
CDR3nt: TGTGCCAGCGGACCTACGACAACGGACACTGAAGCTTTCTTT

d_gene: -
v_gene: TRBV6-5
abundance: -
j_gene: TRBJ2-3
CDR3aa: CASSLVGSDTQYF
CDR3nt: TGTGCCAGCAGCCTAGTGGGTTCAGATACGCAGTATTTT

d_gene: TRBD1
v_gene: TRBV18
abundance: -
j_gene: TRBJ2-7
CDR3aa: CASGGQASYEQYF
CDR3nt: TGTGCCAGCGGGGGACAGGCCTCCTACGAGCAGTACTTC

d_gene: -
v_gene: TRBV11-2
abundance: -
j_gene: TRBJ2-1
CDR3aa: CASCPGGPQEIYNEQFF
CDR3nt: TGTGCCAGCTGTCCAGGCGGACCTCAGGAGATTTACAATGAGCAGTTCTTC

d_gene: -
v_gene: TRBV7-8
abundance: -
j_gene: TRBJ2-2
CDR3aa: CASSPQGGGELFF
CDR3nt: TGTGCCAGCAGCCCCCAGGGAGGCGGGGAGCTGTTTTTT

d_gene: -
v_gene: TRBV7-6
abundance: -
j_gene: TRBJ2-2
CDR3aa: CASSLGWGPVFTGELFF
CDR3nt: TGTGCCAGCAGCTTGGGATGGGGACCCGTCTTCACCGGGGAGCTGTTTTTT

d_gene: TRBD1
v_gene: TRBV28
abundance: -
j_gene: TRBJ1-4
CDR3aa: CATTLRQGAGNEKLFF
CDR3nt: TGTGCGACCACACTAAGACAGGGGGCGGGTAATGAAAAGCTGTTTTTT

d_gene: TRBD1
v_gene: TRBV5-4
abundance: -
j_gene: TRBJ1-1
CDR3aa: CASRQPGQGNTEAFF
CDR3nt: TGTGCCAGCAGGCAACCGGGACAGGGGAACACTGAAGCTTTCTTT

d_gene: TRBD2
v_gene: TRBV5-8
abundance: once
j_gene: TRBJ2-3
CDR3aa: CASSWGLAGGASTDTQYF
CDR3nt: TGTGCCAGCAGCTGGGGACTAGCGGGGGGAGCTAGCACAGATACGCAGTATTTT

d_gene: -
v_gene: TRBV13
abundance: -
j_gene: TRBJ1-1
CDR3aa: CASSLRGGHDTEAFF
CDR3nt: TGTGCCAGCAGCTTGCGAGGGGGACACGACACTGAAGCTTTCTTT

d_gene: TRBD2
v_gene: TRBV15
abundance: -
j_gene: TRBJ2-7
CDR3aa: CATSRGLAESSYEQYF
CDR3nt: TGTGCCACCAGCAGGGGACTAGCGGAGAGCTCCTACGAGCAGTACTTC

d_gene: TRBD2
v_gene: TRBV5-4
abundance: -
j_gene: TRBJ2-7
CDR3aa: CASSLDASGTYEQYF
CDR3nt: TGTGCCAGCAGCTTGGATGCTAGCGGGACTTACGAGCAGTACTTC

d_gene: -
v_gene: TRBV18
abundance: once
j_gene: TRBJ2-1
CDR3aa: CASSPRNRTHNEQFF
CDR3nt: TGTGCCAGCTCACCTAGGAACAGGACCCACAATGAGCAGTTCTTC

d_gene: -
v_gene: TRBV5-6
abundance: -
j_gene: TRBJ2-1
CDR3aa: CASSFQTYNEQFF
CDR3nt: TGTGCCAGCAGCTTCCAGACCTACAATGAGCAGTTCTTC

d_gene: -
v_gene: TRBV28
abundance: -
j_gene: TRBJ1-5
CDR3aa: CASSLLSMNLNQPQHF
CDR3nt: TGTGCCAGCAGTTTATTGTCCATGAACCTCAATCAGCCCCAGCATTTT

d_gene: -
v_gene: TRBV9
abundance: -
j_gene: TRBJ2-7
CDR3aa: CASSVEGASYEQYF
CDR3nt: TGTGCCAGCAGCGTAGAAGGAGCTTCCTACGAGCAGTACTTC

d_gene: TRBD1
v_gene: TRBV6-5
abundance: -
j_gene: TRBJ2-5
CDR3aa: CASSYRPTGRETQYF
CDR3nt: TGTGCCAGCAGTTACCGCCCGACAGGGCGGGAGACCCAGTACTTC

d_gene: -
v_gene: TRBV27
abundance: few
j_gene: TRBJ1-5
CDR3aa: CASSLGAGQPQHF
CDR3nt: TGTGCCAGCAGTCTGGGGGCCGGCCAGCCCCAGCATTTT

d_gene: -
v_gene: TRBV7-9
abundance: once
j_gene: TRBJ2-2
CDR3aa: CASSLGRGLTGELFF
CDR3nt: TGTGCCAGCAGCTTGGGGCGGGGACTCACCGGGGAGCTGTTTTTT

d_gene: -
v_gene: TRBV27
abundance: once
j_gene: TRBJ1-5
CDR3aa: CASSPRDPQSNQPQHF
CDR3nt: TGTGCCAGCAGTCCCAGGGACCCGCAGAGCAATCAGCCCCAGCATTTT

d_gene: -
v_gene: TRBV6-5
abundance: -
j_gene: TRBJ1-1
CDR3aa: CASSYSRGEGNTEAFF
CDR3nt: TGTGCCAGCAGTTACTCTCGGGGGGAGGGGAACACTGAAGCTTTCTTT

d_gene: TRBD1
v_gene: TRBV2
abundance: once
j_gene: TRBJ2-7
CDR3aa: CASSELGTGPKPYEQYF
CDR3nt: TGTGCCAGCAGTGAACTCGGGACAGGTCCGAAACCCTACGAGCAGTACTTC

d_gene: -
v_gene: TRBV7-9
abundance: once
j_gene: TRBJ2-7
CDR3aa: CASSFGTDSYEQYF
CDR3nt: TGTGCCAGCAGCTTTGGAACAGATTCCTACGAGCAGTACTTC

d_gene: TRBD1
v_gene: TRBV7-8
abundance: -
j_gene: TRBJ1-6
CDR3aa: CASSLEGQLSSYNSPLHF
CDR3nt: TGTGCCAGCAGCTTAGAGGGACAGCTCAGCTCCTATAATTCACCCCTCCACTTT

d_gene: TRBD1
v_gene: TRBV6-5
abundance: -
j_gene: TRBJ1-1
CDR3aa: CASHVPGQTFREAFF
CDR3nt: TGTGCCAGCCACGTTCCGGGACAGACTTTTAGGGAAGCTTTCTTT

d_gene: TRBD2
v_gene: TRBV7-2
abundance: -
j_gene: TRBJ2-7
CDR3aa: CASSVAGLYEQYF
CDR3nt: TGTGCCAGCAGTGTAGCGGGACTCTACGAGCAGTACTTC

d_gene: -
v_gene: TRBV28
abundance: -
j_gene: TRBJ1-6
CDR3aa: CASSLDPPTGRGLTSPLHF
CDR3nt: TGTGCCAGCAGTTTAGACCCCCCTACAGGAAGGGGCCTAACTTCACCCCTCCACTTT

d_gene: TRBD1
v_gene: TRBV27
abundance: -
j_gene: TRBJ2-3
CDR3aa: CASSATGAADTQYF
CDR3nt: TGTGCCAGCAGTGCCACAGGGGCAGCAGATACGCAGTATTTT

d_gene: TRBD1
v_gene: TRBV5-8
abundance: -
j_gene: TRBJ1-5
CDR3aa: CASSWGQGSNQPQHF
CDR3nt: TGTGCCAGCAGCTGGGGACAGGGGAGCAATCAGCCCCAGCATTTT

d_gene: -
v_gene: TRBV6-6
abundance: once
j_gene: TRBJ1-6
CDR3aa: CATLEGGAAAPLHF
CDR3nt: TGTGCCACCCTCGAGGGGGGCGCGGCGGCACCCCTCCACTTT

d_gene: -
v_gene: TRBV5-5
abundance: -
j_gene: TRBJ2-2
CDR3aa: CASSLDRDTGELFF
CDR3nt: TGTGCCAGCAGCTTGGACAGGGACACCGGGGAGCTGTTTTTT

d_gene: TRBD2
v_gene: TRBV4-1
abundance: -
j_gene: TRBJ2-5
CDR3aa: CASSQEGWNSGTGETQYF
CDR3nt: TGCGCCAGCAGCCAAGAGGGATGGAATAGCGGGACCGGGGAGACCCAGTACTTC

d_gene: TRBD1
v_gene: TRBV7-9
abundance: -
j_gene: TRBJ2-5
CDR3aa: CASSLYRDRGTEKETQYF
CDR3nt: TGTGCCAGCAGCTTATATCGGGATAGGGGGACAGAGAAAGAGACCCAGTACTTC

d_gene: TRBD1
v_gene: TRBV10-1
abundance: few
j_gene: TRBJ1-1
CDR3aa: CASLSARDRGNTEAFF
CDR3nt: TGCGCCAGTCTCAGTGCCCGGGACAGGGGGAACACTGAAGCTTTCTTT

d_gene: -
v_gene: TRBV5-1
abundance: -
j_gene: TRBJ2-5
CDR3aa: CASSLETSGTQYF
CDR3nt: TGCGCCAGCAGCTTGGAAACAAGTGGGACCCAGTACTTC

d_gene: -
v_gene: TRBV5-6
abundance: -
j_gene: TRBJ1-1
CDR3aa: CASSQTLASMNTEAFF
CDR3nt: TGTGCCAGCAGCCAAACCCTGGCGAGCATGAACACTGAAGCTTTCTTT

d_gene: -
v_gene: TRBV2
abundance: -
j_gene: TRBJ2-2
CDR3aa: CASSPPQRRLGELFF
CDR3nt: TGTGCCAGCAGCCCGCCCCAGCGGCGCCTCGGGGAGCTGTTTTTT

d_gene: -
v_gene: TRBV27
abundance: -
j_gene: TRBJ2-7
CDR3aa: CASSLGTPSYEQYF
CDR3nt: TGTGCCAGCAGTTTAGGGACTCCATCCTACGAGCAGTACTTC

d_gene: -
v_gene: TRBV11-2
abundance: -
j_gene: TRBJ1-1
CDR3aa: CASSLSNTEAFF
CDR3nt: TGTGCCAGCAGCCTTAGTAACACTGAAGCTTTCTTT